This is a list of T cell receptor beta chains from one sample in a study of PD-1 blockade in classical Hodgkin lymphoma. Libraries were prepared by immunoSEQ multiplex PCR; TCRdb keeps only in-frame clonotypes and omits some of them. The sample yields approximately 110,000 clones, roughly nine tenths seen once. The material was peripheral blood mononuclear cells (PBMCs), obtained before the fourth cycle of nivolumab. Every receptor here comes from a human donor with classical Hodgkin lymphoma. Both conserved end residues are part of each CDR3. A D gene is named only where the DNA matches it firmly. Clone size, where shown, is once, few, many, or a class for clones that have expanded.

TRBV19,NA,TRBJ2-3,TRBD2,CASSIATRGRATYQYF,TGTGCCAGTAGTATCGCCACTCGGGGGAGGGCCACTTATCAGTATTTT
TRBV30,NA,TRBJ1-2,TRBD1,CAWIVGQGINWDGYTF,TGTGCCTGGATTGTGGGACAGGGAATCAACTGGGATGGCTACACCTTC
TRBV5-6,NA,TRBJ1-3,NA,CASSLGGSGNTIYF,TGTGCCAGCAGCTTGGGAGGGTCTGGAAACACCATATATTTT
TRBV7-2,NA,TRBJ1-1,TRBD1,CASSFTGETNTEAFF,TGTGCCAGCAGCTTCACAGGGGAAACGAACACTGAAGCTTTCTTT
TRBV4-3,NA,TRBJ2-7,NA,CASSQELYDISYEQYF,TGCGCCAGCAGCCAAGAATTATATGACATAAGCTACGAGCAGTACTTC
TRBV29-1,NA,TRBJ1-2,TRBD1,CSAYLGGQLNYGYTF,TGCAGCGCATACCTTGGGGGACAGCTAAACTATGGCTACACCTTC
TRBV12-2,NA,TRBJ2-2,NA,CASAQQPNTGELFF,TGTGCAAGTGCCCAGCAGCCGAACACCGGGGAGCTGTTTTTT
TRBV6-5,NA,TRBJ1-2,NA,CASSYSGSSRRRGYTF,TGTGCCAGCAGTTACAGCGGGTCATCTAGACGGCGTGGCTACACCTTC
TRBV4-3,NA,TRBJ1-5,NA,CASSQDGDENQPQHF,TGCGCCAGCAGCCAAGATGGGGACGAGAATCAGCCCCAGCATTTT
TRBV7-2,NA,TRBJ2-3,NA,CASSLATGAGEGDTQYF,TGTGCCAGCAGCTTAGCGACAGGGGCGGGAGAGGGAGATACGCAGTATTTT
TRBV28,NA,TRBJ2-2,NA,CASTLVQGGELFF,TGTGCCAGCACCCTTGTCCAGGGCGGGGAGCTGTTTTTT
TRBV5-1,NA,TRBJ2-7,NA,CASSFFGRDITYEQYF,TGCGCCAGCAGCTTTTTTGGGAGGGACATTACCTACGAGCAGTACTTC
TRBV12-2,NA,TRBJ2-5,NA,CASRLAGGSGETQYF,TGTGCAAGTCGCTTAGCGGGGGGTTCGGGAGAGACCCAGTACTTC
TRBV2,once,TRBJ2-7,NA,CASRPVTGTYEQYF,TGTGCCAGCAGACCAGTGACAGGTACCTACGAGCAGTACTTC
TRBV13,NA,TRBJ2-5,TRBD2,CASSSLASGQTQYF,TGTGCCAGCAGCTCCCTGGCTAGCGGGCAGACCCAGTACTTC
TRBV30,NA,TRBJ2-7,TRBD1,CAWSALADRWSYEQYF,TGTGCCTGGAGTGCCCTGGCGGACAGGTGGTCCTACGAGCAGTACTTC
TRBV27,NA,TRBJ2-2,NA,CASSLFGVGELFF,TGTGCCAGCAGTTTATTTGGCGTCGGGGAGCTGTTTTTT
TRBV28,NA,TRBJ1-1,NA,CASSLHYLDKGTTEAFF,TGTGCCAGCAGTTTACACTACTTAGACAAGGGCACCACTGAAGCTTTCTTT
TRBV30,NA,TRBJ2-7,NA,CAWNLGSGREQYF,TGTGCCTGGAACCTGGGGAGCGGAAGAGAGCAGTACTTC
TRBV6-5,NA,TRBJ2-5,NA,CASSRAGGETQYF,TGTGCCAGCAGTCGGGCAGGAGGAGAGACCCAGTACTTC
TRBV7-9,NA,TRBJ2-3,NA,CASSLDPEPSQYF,TGTGCCAGCAGCTTAGATCCGGAGCCCTCGCAGTATTTT
TRBV7-8,NA,TRBJ2-7,NA,CASSYGQSYEQYF,TGTGCCAGCAGCTATGGACAGTCCTACGAGCAGTACTTC
TRBV19,NA,TRBJ1-1,TRBD1,CASSSRGRGPENTEAFF,TGTGCCAGTAGTTCCCGGGGCAGGGGGCCCGAGAACACTGAAGCTTTCTTT
TRBV6-4,NA,TRBJ2-1,TRBD1,CANRDRAYNEQFF,TGTGCCAACCGGGACAGGGCCTACAATGAGCAGTTCTTC
TRBV4-2,NA,TRBJ2-3,NA,CASSQDTEDTQYF,TGTGCCAGCAGCCAAGATACCGAAGATACGCAGTATTTT
TRBV7-6,NA,TRBJ1-2,NA,CASSLLGPRGYTF,TGTGCCAGCAGCTTGCTTGGCCCCAGAGGCTACACCTTC
TRBV30,NA,TRBJ2-1,TRBD2,CAWDSGIGNEQFF,TGTGCCTGGGATAGCGGGATTGGCAATGAGCAGTTCTTC
TRBV27,NA,TRBJ2-1,TRBD1,CASSATTGGIRYNEQFF,TGTGCCAGCAGTGCCACAACAGGGGGCATTCGGTACAATGAGCAGTTCTTC
TRBV7-9,NA,TRBJ2-3,NA,CASSSLRGADTQYF,TGTGCCAGCAGCTCCCTGAGGGGCGCAGATACGCAGTATTTT
TRBV7-2,NA,TRBJ2-7,TRBD1,CASSLDPGGYEQYF,TGTGCCAGCAGCTTAGACCCAGGGGGCTACGAGCAGTACTTC
TRBV5-6,NA,TRBJ2-2,TRBD1,CASSLDYRGTGELFF,TGTGCCAGCAGCTTGGATTACAGGGGAACCGGGGAGCTGTTTTTT
TRBV7-9,once,TRBJ1-1,TRBD1,CASPTGWEIGTEAFF,TGTGCCAGCCCGACAGGGTGGGAGATCGGGACTGAAGCTTTCTTT
TRBV30,NA,TRBJ2-2,NA,CAWSQTGLRTGELFF,TGTGCCTGGAGCCAAACGGGACTCAGAACCGGGGAGCTGTTTTTT
TRBV5-4,NA,TRBJ2-5,TRBD2,CASSFGGIAGVGETQYF,TGTGCCAGCAGCTTTGGTGGGATAGCGGGAGTGGGGGAGACCCAGTACTTC
TRBV15,NA,TRBJ2-7,NA,CATSGRSFRNEQYF,TGTGCCACCAGCGGACGTTCCTTCAGGAACGAGCAGTACTTC
TRBV28,once,TRBJ1-2,TRBD1,CASHQTFTGTGGFSGYTF,TGTGCCAGCCACCAGACATTCACCGGGACAGGGGGATTCAGTGGCTACACCTTC
TRBV7-9,NA,TRBJ2-2,TRBD1,CASRRSTGVGELFF,TGTGCCAGCAGGAGATCGACAGGGGTGGGGGAGCTGTTTTTT
TRBV5-1,NA,TRBJ2-1,NA,CASSFGVSGGEQFF,TGCGCCAGCAGCTTTGGGGTGTCCGGGGGTGAGCAGTTCTTC